This T cell receptor beta chain was sequenced for a study of OX40 agonist ivuxolimab in advanced cancers. The CDR3 has 14 amino acids. The V end lost 2 bases, the J end lost 3 bases, and 11 bases lay between the germline ends. The V gene's germline CDR1 is SGHVS and CDR2 FQNEAQ. General study points: Also present in some nonresponders was a low level of normalized T-cell clonal expansion. Antigens targeted by the expanded peripheral T cells were not determined. Expansion of clones was among the lowest in partial responders at 0.1-3.0 mg/kg.

On this clone itself: Its antigen is unknown.

Assay used: immunoSEQ multiplex PCR; TCRdb lists only in-frame clones, some missing. The sample yields around 8,000 clones, about 90% seen once. This TCR was sampled from an adult with an advanced solid tumor such as melanoma, head and neck, liver or kidney cancer. The source material was CD4+ or CD8+ T cells sorted from blood, sampled in a trial of the OX40 agonist ivuxolimab. The genes are TRBV7-8 and TRBJ2-7; D is ambiguous. DNA of the CDR3: TGTGCCAGCAGCTTACCGGAGCTGGTCTACGAGCAGTACTTC. It specifies CASSLPELVYEQYF.